This record concerns one TCR beta chain sequence. The antigen it binds to is not known. No base qualities exist here, and no much larger clone lies one base off it. These data belong to a study of PD-1 blockade in classical Hodgkin lymphoma (TCRdb year 2020). For context, the study as a whole: Nivolumab dosing was 3 mg/kg intravenously every 2 weeks, continuing until either disease progression or unacceptable toxicity. A peripheral blood immune signature of response to PD-1 blockade in classical Hodgkin lymphoma was defined using TCR beta sequencing and CyTOF. What the research found in general, with its limitations: By C4D1, a significant rise was seen in CD4+ TCR diversity but not in CD8+ TCR diversity (p=0.0027 vs p=0.16), and the rise was most apparent among complete responders (p=0.02). Diversity was lower in patients who began nivolumab less than 1 year after ASCT, so these patients were left out of later analyses to avoid confounding by immune reconstitution. Among trial patients, those achieving complete response had baseline diversity similar to that of newly diagnosed patients, while diversity was significantly lower in partial responders and progressors. Newly diagnosed patients were reported to have lower baseline TCR diversity than healthy donors, and relapsed/refractory patients were reported to have lower baseline TCR diversity still. Only a single clinical trial cohort was studied, and what caused the repertoire differences, possibly disease activity or prior therapy, remained undefined.

Genomic DNA was isolated using the Qiagen DNeasy kit from unsorted PBMCs as well as from negatively selected CD4+ and CD8+ fractions. TCR beta CDR3 regions were subjected to amplification by immunoSEQ multiplex PCR with primers that anneal to V and J segments. Amplification bias was minimized using a synthetic immune receptor repertoire, and residual bias was removed computationally after sequencing. The published analysis was carried out like this. Repertoire diversity was quantified as the Shannon entropy index using custom Python scripts. Unsorted, CD4+ and CD8+ repertoires were analyzed separately, except in combined analyses where CD4+ and CD8+ sequences were merged in silico. A clone counted as expanded when the clone's frequency after treatment rose at least 2-fold relative to C1D1, and clones undetected at baseline were given a pseudocount of 0.5. Singleton clones were defined as clones with 0 or 1 copy at C1D1, and non-singleton clones were defined as clones with 2 or more copies. By matching protein sequences in sorted samples from the same patient, clones expanded in unsorted samples were annotated as CD4+, CD8+ or unknown. Wilcoxon tests were applied to paired samples to test diversity changes from C1D1 to C4D1. TCRdb retrieved this table from immuneACCESS and kept in-frame rearrangements only. Not all clones are present; in checked studies, unresolved V genes account for under half, and no reason is known for the remainder. The DNA gave D and trimming, while V, J and clone size come from that table. The sample table shows tens of thousands of clones, and approximately 70% are seen once. The ten largest clonotypes hold about 2.7% of the sample.

The CDR3 covers 12 residues, taking in both the cysteine and the phenylalanine. The DNA shown is the 36-base CDR3, in frame from base 1. V is clipped by 6 bases and J by 4 bases, and the sequence between their germline boundaries is 10 bases long. The CDR1 and CDR2 encoded by the germline V gene are MDHEN and SYDVKM. In light of the paper, this sample's time point label describes: cycle 4 day 1 (C4D1), after less than 7 weeks of nivolumab. All trial patients had relapsed after autologous stem cell transplantation, with cohorts A, B and C differing in prior brentuximab vedotin exposure. A total of 50 to 70 patients with relapsed/refractory classical Hodgkin lymphoma made up the trial cohort, and each patient's best overall response was complete response, partial response or progressive disease. In the multi-cohort phase II CheckMate 205 trial, trial patients received single-agent nivolumab. An independent review committee assessed best overall response by applying the 2007 International Working Group response criteria. PBMCs from the trial were collected at three points: immediately before nivolumab initiation (C1D1), and during therapy at cycle 2 day 1 and cycle 4 day 1. After peripheral blood was drawn into 8 mL Vacutainer Cell Preparation Tubes, PBMCs were isolated by centrifugation and then cryopreserved.

The chain is encoded by TRBV28 joined to TRBJ2-7; the D gene remains uncertain. The sample consisted of peripheral blood mononuclear cells (PBMCs), taken before the fourth cycle of nivolumab. This clonotype was obtained from a human donor with classical Hodgkin lymphoma. The bases read TGTGCCAGCAGCCGTAGTGGGTACGAGCAGTACTTC. This yields the protein CASSRSGYEQYF. With the rest looked up from the reference TRBV28 and TRBJ2-7 genes rather than sequenced, the full variable domain is DVKVTQSSRYLVKRTGEKVFLECVQDMDHENMFWYRQDPGLGLRLIYFSYDVKMKEKGDIPEGYSVSREKKERFSLILESASTNQTSMYLCASSRSGYEQYFGPGTRLTVT.